Each of the 2 T cell receptor beta chains below was sequenced from the same sample in a study of blood T cell repertoires in COVID-19. Sequenced by immunoSEQ multiplex PCR; TCRdb stores in-frame clones only, minus some. The sample has tens of thousands of clones, 85% to 90% seen once. Sequencing was done on a sample of peripheral blood. Receptors originate from a human donor in a cohort sampled during active COVID-19.

The chain employs TRBV27 and TRBJ2-7, with 8 nucleotides matching TRBD1. Per the germline V gene, CDR1 is MNHEY and CDR2 is SMNVEV (reference sequence). V lost 8 bases, J lost 5 bases, and 11 bases stayed unmatched. CDR3 length equals 14 residues. The CDR3, as DNA: TGTGCCAGCCGGAGACAGGGGTTGTTCAACGAGCAGTACTTC. Translated: CASRRQGLFNEQYF.

The chain carries TRBV28 and TRBJ1-4; 8 bases are shared with TRBD1. V lost 1 base and J lost 8; bases outside the gene matches: 9. Germline loops: CDR1 MDHEN, CDR2 SYDVKM. The CDR3 is 16 residues long. CDR3 residues: CASSLSDRAFREKLFF. The CDR3 DNA sequence: TGTGCCAGCAGTTTATCGGACAGGGCTTTTCGGGAAAAACTGTTTTTT.